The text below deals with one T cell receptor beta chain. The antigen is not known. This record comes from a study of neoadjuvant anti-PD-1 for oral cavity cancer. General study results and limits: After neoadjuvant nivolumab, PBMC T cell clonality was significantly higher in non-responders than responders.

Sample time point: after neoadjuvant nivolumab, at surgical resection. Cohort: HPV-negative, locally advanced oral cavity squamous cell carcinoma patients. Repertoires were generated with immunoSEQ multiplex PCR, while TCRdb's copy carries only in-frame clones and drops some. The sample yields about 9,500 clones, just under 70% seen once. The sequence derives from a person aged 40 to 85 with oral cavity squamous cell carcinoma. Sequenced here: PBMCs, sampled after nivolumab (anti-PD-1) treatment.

The chain's CDR3 is CASSIDRMGPTGTEAFF. DNA of the CDR3: TGTGCCAGTAGTATAGATCGGATGGGTCCCACCGGGACTGAAGCTTTCTTT. The chain joins TRBV19 to TRBJ1-1, with D unresolved. This CDR3 comprises 17 residues. Germline V gene sequence: CDR1 LNHDA, CDR2 SQIVND (reference sequence). With 0 bases removed from V and 5 bases from J, the gap between germline ends came to 19 bases.